The entry below describes one T cell receptor beta chain. Its antigen is not yet known. Per-base qualities were not stored, and no clone one base away is much larger. The data were taken from a study of T-cell reconstitution after alpha-beta-depleted transplantation in children (dated by TCRdb to the mid-2010s). Regarding the study in general: Using TCR repertoire profiling, the study followed T-cell immune reconstitution in a quantitative way in children after TCRalphabeta/CD19-depleted allogeneic hematopoietic cell transplantation.

The library came from PCR. Sequencing relied on an Illumina HiSeq 2500. To normalize quantification of the TCRbeta repertoire, the TCR libraries were built with molecular barcoding that relied on unique molecular identifiers. The public sequencing data were trimmed at Q25 with fastp and processed into clonotypes with MiXCR by TCRdb, which kept only in-frame beta chains. Identical CDR3 protein sequences are pooled into one entry, listed with their most common genes and DNA. For this sample there are 200,000 to 250,000 distinct CDR3 sequences; about a tenth appear just once. The ten largest account for about 6.2% of the sample. V is pruned by 2 bases and J by 6 bases, leaving 8 bases of the junction without a gene match. There are 15 amino acids in the CDR3, from cysteine to phenylalanine inclusive. Only CDR3 DNA remains: 45 bases, in frame from the first base. For CDR1 and CDR2, the germline V gene (reference sequence) lists SEHNR and FQNEAQ.

This sequence originates from a human donor who donated a stem cell graft to a child with acute lymphoblastic leukemia. Sequenced here: PBMCs from the stem cell graft donor, sampled from the stem cell graft. In this chain, TRBV7-9 is recombined with TRBJ2-3; TRBD1 agrees with 7 junctional bases. In nucleotides, the sequence is TGTGCCAGCAGCTTAAGGGGGCCCCTAGTTGATACGCAGTATTTT. This codes for CASSLRGPLVDTQYF.